This is a list of T cell receptor beta chains from one sample in a study of shared clonotypes between healthy human individuals. Some clones are missing from TCRdb's copy, which holds only in-frame ones; the method was immunoSEQ multiplex PCR. The sample lists some 2 million clones, about 95% occurring once. Input material: naive CD8+ T cells sorted from blood. These receptors all stem from a man aged 18 to 30 in good health. CDR3s include the opening cysteine and the closing phenylalanine or tryptophan. Each record gives: V gene, J gene, D gene, clone size, CDR3 protein, CDR3 DNA. D genes are given only for firm matches. Clone size is stated in some rows and not others, as once, few, many or a class when expanded.

>TRBV11-2|TRBJ2-7|-|-
CASSLYPEGDPGEQYF
TGTGCCAGCTCCCTCTACCCTGAGGGGGACCCTGGGGAGCAGTACTTC
>TRBV15|TRBJ1-1|-|-
CATSRGVTGSNTEAFF
TGTGCCACCAGCAGAGGGGTTACAGGGTCGAACACTGAAGCTTTCTTT
>TRBV11-2|TRBJ2-5|-|-
CASSLTLETQYF
TGTGCCAGCAGCTTAACCCTGGAGACCCAGTACTTC
>TRBV10-3|TRBJ2-3|-|once
CAISEPETDTQYF
TGTGCCATCAGTGAGCCTGAGACAGATACGCAGTATTTT
>TRBV19|TRBJ2-7|-|-
CASSLGLIYEQYF
TGTGCCAGTAGTCTGGGACTGATCTACGAGCAGTACTTC
>TRBV11-1|TRBJ2-3|-|-
CASSLGPGIIHTDTQYF
TGTGCCAGCAGCTTGGGACCGGGCATAATCCACACAGATACGCAGTATTTT
>TRBV4-3|TRBJ1-1|TRBD1|-
CASSQDFFGTGVETNTEAFF
TGCGCCAGCAGCCAAGATTTTTTTGGGACAGGGGTTGAAACGAACACTGAAGCTTTCTTT
>TRBV6-1|TRBJ1-6|-|few
CASSDSYNSPLHF
TGTGCCAGCTCGGACAGCTACAATTCACCCCTCCACTTT
>TRBV29-1|TRBJ2-7|TRBD1|-
CSVEIRDRGAYEQYF
TGCAGCGTTGAAATAAGGGACAGGGGAGCCTACGAGCAGTACTTC
>TRBV4-1|TRBJ2-1|-|-
CASSQDRVTEQFF
TGCGCCAGCAGCCAAGATCGGGTAACTGAGCAGTTCTTC
>TRBV13|TRBJ2-7|-|once
CASSSGNEQYF
TGTGCCAGCAGCTCCGGGAACGAGCAGTACTTC
>TRBV7-2|TRBJ2-7|TRBD1|-
CASSHAGTGAYEQYF
TGTGCCAGCAGCCATGCCGGGACAGGGGCCTACGAGCAGTACTTC
>TRBV7-2|TRBJ2-3|-|-
CASSLQGGDSTDTQYF
TGTGCCAGCAGCTTACAGGGGGGGGATAGCACAGATACGCAGTATTTT
>TRBV7-9|TRBJ2-5|-|-
CASSPRTANQETQYF
TGTGCCAGCAGCCCCCGGACAGCTAATCAAGAGACCCAGTACTTC
>TRBV5-6|TRBJ2-3|-|once
CASSLTGGATDTQYF
TGTGCCAGCAGTCTAACAGGGGGGGCCACAGATACGCAGTATTTT
>TRBV6-6|TRBJ2-7|-|-
CASSYVQNYEQYF
TGTGCCAGCAGTTACGTTCAGAACTACGAGCAGTACTTC
>TRBV5-1|TRBJ2-4|TRBD2|once
CASTSGEGKNIQYF
TGCGCCAGCACCAGCGGGGAGGGGAAAAACATTCAGTACTTC
>TRBV6-5|TRBJ2-7|-|-
CASSLGTPSSYEQYF
TGTGCCAGCAGCCTCGGGACACCTTCCTCCTACGAGCAGTACTTC
>TRBV27|TRBJ1-4|-|-
CASSLSWARNEKLFF
TGTGCCAGCAGTTTATCGTGGGCCCGTAATGAAAAACTGTTTTTT
>TRBV5-1|TRBJ1-4|-|-
CASYPWPSETNEKLFF
TGCGCCAGCTATCCCTGGCCCAGCGAAACTAATGAAAAACTGTTTTTT
>TRBV7-6|TRBJ2-7|-|-
CASSLGRIYEQYF
TGTGCCAGCAGCTTAGGCAGAATCTACGAGCAGTACTTC
>TRBV4-1|TRBJ2-2|TRBD1|-
CASSQGRGLNTGELFF
TGCGCCAGCAGCCAAGGAAGGGGGCTGAACACCGGGGAGCTGTTTTTT
>TRBV5-1|TRBJ2-7|-|-
CASSLGPGVEQYF
TGCGCCAGCAGCTTGGGTCCGGGGGTAGAGCAGTACTTC
>TRBV9|TRBJ1-2|TRBD1|-
CASSEYRDSIYGYTF
TGTGCCAGCAGCGAGTACCGGGACAGCATCTATGGCTACACCTTC
>TRBV15|TRBJ2-7|TRBD1|-
CATSRERQGSVHEQYF
TGTGCCACCAGCAGGGAACGACAGGGGTCGGTACACGAGCAGTACTTC
>TRBV27|TRBJ2-3|TRBD2|-
CASSYKTGTILYTDTQYF
TGTGCCAGCAGTTATAAAACCGGGACTATCCTATACACAGATACGCAGTATTTT
>TRBV5-8|TRBJ2-5|-|-
CASSLSGLQETQYF
TGTGCCAGCAGTCTGTCCGGGCTCCAAGAGACCCAGTACTTC
>TRBV10-3|TRBJ2-1|-|-
CAISDGSENEQFF
TGTGCCATCAGTGATGGGTCGGAGAATGAGCAGTTCTTC
>TRBV7-8|TRBJ2-3|TRBD2|-
CASSSPGLAGLDTQYF
TGTGCCAGCAGCTCCCCAGGACTAGCGGGGTTAGATACGCAGTATTTT
>TRBV27|TRBJ1-5|TRBD1|-
CASSLVTGIDQPQHF
TGTGCCAGCAGTTTAGTGACAGGGATCGATCAGCCCCAGCATTTT
>TRBV4-1|TRBJ1-1|-|once
CASSPNSWTALNTEAFF
TGCGCCAGCAGCCCGAACTCATGGACAGCTTTGAACACTGAAGCTTTCTTT
>TRBV30|TRBJ2-7|TRBD2|-
CAWIRAGEYEQYF
TGTGCCTGGATCCGGGCGGGAGAATACGAGCAGTACTTC
>TRBV4-1|TRBJ2-7|TRBD2|once
CASSQDGDPGLAFEQYF
TGCGCCAGCAGCCAAGATGGAGACCCGGGACTAGCTTTTGAGCAGTACTTC